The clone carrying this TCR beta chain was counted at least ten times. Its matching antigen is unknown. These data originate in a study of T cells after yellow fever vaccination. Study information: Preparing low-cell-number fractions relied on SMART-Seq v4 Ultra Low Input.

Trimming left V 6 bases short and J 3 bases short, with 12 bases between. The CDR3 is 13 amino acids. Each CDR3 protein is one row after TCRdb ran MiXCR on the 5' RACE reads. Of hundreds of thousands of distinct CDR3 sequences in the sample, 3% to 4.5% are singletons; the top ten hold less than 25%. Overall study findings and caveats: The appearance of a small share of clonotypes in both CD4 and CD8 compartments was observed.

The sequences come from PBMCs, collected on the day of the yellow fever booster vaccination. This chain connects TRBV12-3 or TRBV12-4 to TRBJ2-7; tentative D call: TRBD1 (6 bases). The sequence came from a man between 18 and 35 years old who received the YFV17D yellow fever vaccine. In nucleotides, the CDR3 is TGTGCCAGCAGCTGGGACACCATCTACGAGCAGTACTTC. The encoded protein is CASSWDTIYEQYF.